The present entry profiles one TCR beta chain with its context. This entry belongs to a study of blood T cells in healthy people across ages. Alongside a J-beta primer mix, a sample-barcoded 5' primer served in a second PCR lasting about 7 to 11 cycles. A single record per CDR3 protein comes from TCRdb applying MiXCR to the 5' RACE reads. The sample has more than 700,000 distinct CDR3 sequences, more than 35% seen once. Trimming removed 4 bases from V and 6 bases from J; junction bases left unmatched: 9. There are 14 residues in the CDR3. Germline CDR1 and CDR2: SGHRS and YFSETQ. The clonotype comes from a man aged 80 or over in good health. Sequencing was done on a sample of blood. This chain joins TRBV5-1 and TRBJ1-2; 7 nucleotides agree with TRBD1. CDR3 protein: CASSTPQGINGYTF. The CDR3 DNA sequence: TGCGCCAGCAGCACGCCACAGGGGATCAATGGCTACACCTTC. The full variable domain, with the rest looked up from reference TRBV5-1 and TRBJ1-2, is KAGVTQTPRYLIKTRGQQVTLSCSPISGHRSVSWYQQTPGQGLQFLFEYFSETQRNKGNFPGRFSGRQFSNSRSEMNVSTLELGDSALYLCASSTPQGINGYTFGSGTRLTVV.